The 26 T cell receptor beta chains below all came from one sample that was sequenced in a study of radiation and T cells in renal cell carcinoma. Using immunoSEQ multiplex PCR, the repertoire was profiled, and TCRdb retains in-frame clones only, with some absent. The sample carries over 60,000 clones, less than 90% recorded once. Described time point: blood 4 weeks post-SBRT, at nephrectomy. The treatment: 15 Gy SBRT to primary tumor, nephrectomy 4 weeks later. This material consisted of blood, taken from a patient whose treatment included radiotherapy and nephrectomy. The source of these receptors is a woman aged 55-69 years with renal cell carcinoma.

This chain connects TRBV5-1 to TRBJ2-3, with 7 nucleotides matching TRBD2. In germline, CDR1 is SGHRS, CDR2 YFSETQ. CDR3 length equals 15 residues. The J segment lost 4 bases and the V segment lost 2 bases, leaving 7 bases of the junction unmatched. In DNA form, the CDR3 reads TGCGCCAGCAGCTTCGCAGGGAGGGAAGCAGATACGCAGTATTTT. It codes for CASSFAGREADTQYF.

The V gene is TRBV7-3, the J gene TRBJ2-2; no reliable D call. The CDR3 extends over 13 amino acids. Per the germline V gene, CDR1 is SGHTA and CDR2 is FQGTGA. V was trimmed by 2 bases and J by 4 bases, leaving 5 bases between them. The CDR3 loop is CASSLPLTGELFF. In DNA form, the CDR3 reads TGTGCCAGCAGCTTACCACTCACCGGGGAGCTGTTTTTT.

The chain uses TRBV6-1 and TRBJ2-1, with 8 bases that match TRBD2. The trim removed 0 bases at V and 12 bases at J, leaving 13 bases unmatched. Germline assignment: CDR1 MNHNS and CDR2 SASEGT. CDR3 length equals 16 residues. The CDR3 reads CASSEALRGGPDRQFF. CDR3 sequence (DNA): TGTGCCAGCAGTGAAGCGCTTCGGGGGGGCCCAGATCGGCAGTTCTTC.

The genes are TRBV5-4 and TRBJ2-3, with a possible D match to TRBD2 (6 bases). The CDR3 is 13 residues long. Between the trimmed V and J ends, which lost 5 bases and 2 bases, there was a span of 9 bases. Germline V lookup: CDR1 SGHNT, CDR2 YYREEE (reference sequence). DNA of the CDR3: TGTGCCAGCAGTAGCGGCTCCACAGATACGCAGTATTTT. Translation: CASSSGSTDTQYF. The variable domain in full, completed from reference TRBV5-4 and TRBJ2-3, reads ETGVTQSPTHLIKTRGQQVTLRCSSQSGHNTVSWYQQALGQGPQFIFQYYREEENGRGNFPPRFSGLQFPNYSSELNVNALELDDSALYLCASSSGSTDTQYFGPGTRLTVL.

This clone was seen only a few times. The rearrangement links TRBV2 to TRBJ1-2; unclear D gene. CDR1 and CDR2 from the germline V gene are SNHLY and FYNNEI. This CDR3 region has 12 residues. Trimming left V 4 bases short and J 4 bases short, with 7 bases between. The CDR3 loop reads CASSAGSYGYTF. Here the CDR3 DNA reads TGTGCCAGCAGTGCGGGCAGCTATGGCTACACCTTC.

This chain uses TRBV30 with TRBJ1-4; D possibly corresponds to TRBD1 (5 bases). Per the germline V gene, CDR1 is GTSNPN and CDR2 is SVGIG (reference sequence). This CDR3 comprises 15 residues. V was trimmed by 3 bases and J by 8 bases, leaving 19 bases between them. This CDR3 is CAWSEGLSGDEKLFF. The CDR3 nucleotides read TGTGCCTGGAGCGAGGGCCTCAGTGGGGACGAAAAACTGTTTTTT.

This clone showed up just once. The genes are TRBV28 and TRBJ2-2; D gene uncertain. The V end was cut by 0 bases, the J end by 2 bases, with 7 bases between. This CDR3 is built from 15 residues. Germline lookup yields CDR1 MDHEN and CDR2 SYDVKM. DNA for the CDR3: TGTGCCAGCAGTTTATGGACTGATAACACCGGGGAGCTGTTTTTT. Translated: CASSLWTDNTGELFF.

This clone has only one observation. The chain carries TRBV9 and TRBJ2-5, with D perhaps matching TRBD2 (6 bases). Germline loops: CDR1 SGDLS, CDR2 YYNGEE. V gave up 0 bases and J gave up 2 bases, with 14 bases separating them. This CDR3 contains 16 residues. This CDR3 reads CASSVATGDLQETQYF. The CDR3 DNA is TGTGCCAGCAGCGTAGCTACGGGAGACCTTCAAGAGACCCAGTACTTC.

The J gene is TRBJ1-4, the V gene TRBV7-2; D uncertain. Trimming left V 5 bases short and J 3 bases short, with 13 bases between. Germline CDR1 SGHTA, CDR2 FQGNSA. The CDR3 consists of 15 residues. The CDR3 sequence is CASSTTTSPNEKLFF. CDR3 nucleotides: TGTGCCAGCAGCACTACGACAAGCCCTAATGAAAAACTGTTTTTT.

The chain recombines TRBV6-6 with TRBJ1-2; TRBD1 matches at 11 bases. Germline assignment: CDR1 MNHNY and CDR2 SVGAGI (reference sequence). The trim removed 8 bases at V and 5 bases at J, leaving 7 bases unmatched. The CDR3 consists of 14 residues. DNA of the CDR3: TGTGCCAGCCGCGGACAGGGGGCTGAGTATGGCTACACCTTC. Translated, it gives CASRGQGAEYGYTF.

The V call is TRBV4-1, the J call TRBJ2-7, with D possibly matching TRBD1 (5 bases). The V end lost 5 bases, the J end lost 2 bases, and 13 bases lay between the germline ends. The CDR3 has 14 residues. Germline V gene data show CDR1 as MGHRA and CDR2 as YSYEKL. The CDR3 DNA reads as TGCGCCAGCAGCTCCAGGGTAGAAGCCTACGAGCAGTACTTC. As protein: CASSSRVEAYEQYF.

V gene TRBV19 combines with J gene TRBJ2-7; the D gene is possibly TRBD1 (6 bases). Trimming took 0 bases from V and 0 from J, leaving 12 bases between them. Germline values: CDR1 LNHDA, CDR2 SQIVND (reference sequence). The CDR3 runs to 16 residues. CDR3 sequence: CASSIEGQTNSYEQYF. Written as DNA, the CDR3 is TGTGCCAGTAGTATAGAAGGACAGACTAACTCCTACGAGCAGTACTTC. The variable domain in full, with the rest retrieved from reference TRBV19 and TRBJ2-7, is DGGITQSPKYLFRKEGQNVTLSCEQNLNHDAMYWYRQDPGQGLRLIYYSQIVNDFQKGDIAEGYSVSREKKESFPLTVTSAQKNPTAFYLCASSIEGQTNSYEQYFGPGTRLTVT.

This sequence joins TRBV7-2 and TRBJ2-3; possibly TRBD2 for D (6 bases). The CDR3 covers 12 residues. The germline V and J ends were trimmed by 6 bases and 2 bases, with 6 bases remaining between them. In germline, CDR1 is SGHTA, CDR2 FQGNSA. CDR3 sequence (DNA): TGTGCCAGCAGGCGGGACACAGATACGCAGTATTTT. This codes for CASRRDTDTQYF.

This clone showed up just a few times. The J gene is TRBJ1-3, the V gene TRBV2; no definite D call. Germline CDR1 and CDR2: SNHLY and FYNNEI. The CDR3 length is 11 residues. The germline V and J ends were trimmed by 2 bases and 11 bases, with 7 bases remaining between them. CDR3 sequence reads: CASSEQASIYF. The CDR3 DNA is TGTGCCAGCAGTGAACAAGCATCCATATATTTT.

This clone was found a few times. The chain recombines TRBV5-1 with TRBJ1-1; 9 bases are shared with TRBD1. CDR1 SGHRS and CDR2 YFSETQ come from the germline V gene. This CDR3 contains 15 residues. The trim removed 4 bases at V and 6 bases at J, leaving 10 bases unmatched. The CDR3 is CASSRATGGLSEAFF. The DNA of the CDR3 is TGCGCCAGCAGCCGGGCGACAGGGGGATTGTCTGAAGCTTTCTTT.

The chain carries TRBV5-1 and TRBJ1-2; D not certain. The CDR3 contains 14 residues. V dropped 4 bases and J dropped 4 bases, with 14 bases sitting between them. Germline V CDR1 and CDR2: SGHRS, YFSETQ. The CDR3 DNA reads as TGCGCCAGCAGCCCGGGTCAGGTTTCCTATGGCTACACCTTC. Amino acid sequence: CASSPGQVSYGYTF.

V is TRBV7-2 and J is TRBJ1-2; D remains ambiguous. Per germline, CDR1 SGHTA and CDR2 FQGNSA. V gave up 2 bases and J gave up 8 bases, with 12 bases separating them. CDR3 length: 13 amino acids. The CDR3 reads CASSLLLSGGYTF. Written as DNA, the CDR3 is TGTGCCAGCAGCTTACTTTTATCGGGAGGCTACACCTTC.

The chain couples TRBV2 to TRBJ1-3; D is ambiguous. This CDR3 spans 14 amino acids. Between the trimmed V and J ends, which lost 6 bases and 4 bases, there was a span of 13 bases. The V gene's germline CDR1 is SNHLY and CDR2 FYNNEI. The CDR3 sequence is CASSAGSLGNTIYF. The CDR3 DNA sequence: TGTGCCAGCAGCGCCGGGAGCCTAGGAAACACCATATATTTT.

This clone has a single count. The chain has TRBV19 and TRBJ2-3; TRBD2 aligns across 13 bases. Germline CDR1 LNHDA, CDR2 SQIVND (reference sequence). V shed 5 bases, J shed 0 bases, and the junction held 8 bases outside the gene matches. The CDR3 has 18 residues. The CDR3 here is CASSGGLAGHPSTDTQYF. DNA for the CDR3: TGTGCCAGTAGTGGGGGACTAGCGGGGCACCCTAGCACAGATACGCAGTATTTT.

The chain joins TRBV27 to TRBJ2-1; D might be TRBD1 (7 bases). Germline V CDR1 and CDR2: MNHEY, SMNVEV (reference sequence). Trimming pared 1 base from V and 4 bases from J, leaving 11 bases between. CDR3 length equals 15 residues. The CDR3 here is CASSLLPGGYNEQFF. The CDR3 coding sequence is TGTGCCAGCAGTTTATTGCCAGGGGGGTACAATGAGCAGTTCTTC.

V usage is TRBV18 and J usage is TRBJ2-5; TRBD2 is a possible D gene (6 bases). The V gene's germline CDR1 is KGHSH and CDR2 LQKENI. The length of the CDR3 is 14 residues. The V end lost 2 bases, the J end lost 2 bases, and 9 bases lay between the germline ends. CDR3 DNA: TGTGCCAGCTCACCATCAGGGACTCAAGAGACCCAGTACTTC. This sequence encodes CASSPSGTQETQYF. The whole variable domain, remainder taken from reference TRBV18 and TRBJ2-5, is NAGVMQNPRHLVRRRGQEARLRCSPMKGHSHVYWYRQLPEEGLKFMVYLQKENIIDESGMPKERFSAEFPKEGPSILRIQQVVRGDSAAYFCASSPSGTQETQYFGPGTRLLVL.

The chain employs TRBV9 and TRBJ2-1; the D is unclear. The germline gives CDR1 SGDLS, CDR2 YYNGEE. There are 12 residues in the CDR3. Trimming shortened V by 0 bases and J by 9 bases, and 7 bases separated the two germline ends. CDR3 nucleotide sequence: TGTGCCAGCAGCGTAGCTGTCAGTGAGCAGTTCTTC. This gives the protein CASSVAVSEQFF.

Remarks on this clone: The junction departs from germline at one end; a sequencing error may be responsible. The V call is TRBV6-1, the J call TRBJ2-5; 8 bases are a match to TRBD2. Per the germline V gene, CDR1 is MNHNS and CDR2 is SASEGT. The CDR3 runs 14 residues. DNA of the CDR3: TGCCTCCTCTCAGTAGCGGGAATCCAAGAGACCCAGTACTTC. Translation: CLLSVAGIQETQYF.

The gene calls are TRBV28 and TRBJ1-1; 12 bases align to TRBD1. This CDR3 spans 16 amino acids. V lost 3 bases, J lost 2 bases, and 4 bases stayed unmatched. The germline V gene encodes CDR1 MDHEN and CDR2 SYDVKM. In nucleotides, the CDR3 is TGTGCCAGCAGTTTCCCTGGGACAGGGGGCAACACTGAAGCTTTCTTT. This translates into CASSFPGTGGNTEAFF.

The rearrangement joins TRBV28 to TRBJ1-5; a weak D match, TRBD1 (5 bases). CDR1 and CDR2 from the germline V gene are MDHEN and SYDVKM. Trimming took off 3 bases at V and 6 bases at J, with 21 bases between the two ends. The CDR3 loop spans 17 amino acids. CDR3 sequence reads: CASSFSSMGRGGQPQHF. The CDR3 nucleotides read TGTGCCAGCAGTTTTAGCTCAATGGGGAGGGGTGGTCAGCCCCAGCATTTT. Combining the CDR3 with reference TRBV28 and TRBJ1-5 gives the whole variable domain DVKVTQSSRYLVKRTGEKVFLECVQDMDHENMFWYRQDPGLGLRLIYFSYDVKMKEKGDIPEGYSVSREKKERFSLILESASTNQTSMYLCASSFSSMGRGGQPQHFGDGTRLSIL.

The rearrangement joins TRBV4-1 to TRBJ2-3; the D gene is possibly TRBD1 (6 bases). Deletions cut 4 bases from V and 10 bases from J, with 24 bases between. The CDR3 has 16 amino acids. The germline V gene encodes CDR1 MGHRA and CDR2 YSYEKL. The CDR3 here is CASSRDAGAPIFAQYF. The CDR3 DNA reads TGCGCCAGCAGCCGCGACGCAGGGGCCCCAATTTTCGCGCAGTATTTT.